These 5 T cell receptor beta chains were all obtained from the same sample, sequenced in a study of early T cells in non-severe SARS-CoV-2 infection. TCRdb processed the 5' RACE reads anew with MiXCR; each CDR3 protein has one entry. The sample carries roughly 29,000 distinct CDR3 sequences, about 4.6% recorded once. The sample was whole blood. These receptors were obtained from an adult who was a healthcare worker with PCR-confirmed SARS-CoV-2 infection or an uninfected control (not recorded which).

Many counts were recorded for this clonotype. The chain's CDR3 is CSARDRRLLAFMTFF. The CDR3, as DNA: TGCAGTGCTAGAGATCGGCGACTACTAGCCTTCATGACGTTCTTC. The chain employs TRBV20-1 and TRBJ2-1, with a possible D match to TRBD2 (6 bases). V lost 0 bases to trimming and J lost 15 bases, with 24 bases between them. The CDR3 runs to 15 residues. Germline V CDR1 and CDR2: DFQATT, SNEGSKA (reference sequence).

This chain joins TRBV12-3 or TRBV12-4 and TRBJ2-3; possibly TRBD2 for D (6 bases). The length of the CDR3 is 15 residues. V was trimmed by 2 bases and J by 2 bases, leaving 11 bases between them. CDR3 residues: CASSLWGGTTDTQYF. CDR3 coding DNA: TGTGCCAGCAGTTTATGGGGCGGGACCACAGATACGCAGTATTTT.

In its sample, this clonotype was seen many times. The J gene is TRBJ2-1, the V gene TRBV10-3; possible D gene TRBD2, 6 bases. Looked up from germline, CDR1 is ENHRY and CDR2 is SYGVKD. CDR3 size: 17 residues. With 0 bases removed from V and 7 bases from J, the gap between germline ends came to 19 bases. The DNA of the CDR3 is TGTGCCATCAGTGAGTCGAATAGGGGACTGGCAAAGAATGAGCAGTTCTTC. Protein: CAISESNRGLAKNEQFF.

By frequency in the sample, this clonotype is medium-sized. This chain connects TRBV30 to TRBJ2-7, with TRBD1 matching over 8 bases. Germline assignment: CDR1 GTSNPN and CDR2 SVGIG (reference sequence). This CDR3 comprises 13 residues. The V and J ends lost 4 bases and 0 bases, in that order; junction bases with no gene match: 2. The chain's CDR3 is CAWTGQDSYEQYF. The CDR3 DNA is TGTGCCTGGACGGGACAGGACTCCTACGAGCAGTACTTC.

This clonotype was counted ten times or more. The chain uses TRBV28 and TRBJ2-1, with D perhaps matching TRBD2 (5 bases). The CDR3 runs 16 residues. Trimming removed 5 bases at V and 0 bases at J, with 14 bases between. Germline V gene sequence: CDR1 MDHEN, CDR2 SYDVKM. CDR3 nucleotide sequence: TGTGCCAGCAGTATACCGTCCGGGATCTCCTACAATGAGCAGTTCTTC. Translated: CASSIPSGISYNEQFF.